Listed here is a single TCR beta chain. The sample belongs to a study of T cell changes during pregnancy in multiple sclerosis. Clones were read by immunoSEQ multiplex PCR, and TCRdb kept only the in-frame ones, dropping some. The table records 30,000 to 40,000 clones, roughly 94% of them present only once. The receptor was isolated from a female donor with multiple sclerosis, enrolled in a pregnancy study. The specimen was CD4+ T cells from peripheral blood mononuclear cells, collected in the third trimester of pregnancy.

The CDR3, as DNA: TGTGCCAGCACGACGGGAGATCACGAGCAGTACTTC. It specifies CASTTGDHEQYF. The chain uses TRBV28 and TRBJ2-7; D perhaps matches TRBD2 (6 bases). V lost 7 bases and J lost 5, with 12 bases in between. This CDR3 contains 12 residues. Germline values: CDR1 MDHEN, CDR2 SYDVKM.